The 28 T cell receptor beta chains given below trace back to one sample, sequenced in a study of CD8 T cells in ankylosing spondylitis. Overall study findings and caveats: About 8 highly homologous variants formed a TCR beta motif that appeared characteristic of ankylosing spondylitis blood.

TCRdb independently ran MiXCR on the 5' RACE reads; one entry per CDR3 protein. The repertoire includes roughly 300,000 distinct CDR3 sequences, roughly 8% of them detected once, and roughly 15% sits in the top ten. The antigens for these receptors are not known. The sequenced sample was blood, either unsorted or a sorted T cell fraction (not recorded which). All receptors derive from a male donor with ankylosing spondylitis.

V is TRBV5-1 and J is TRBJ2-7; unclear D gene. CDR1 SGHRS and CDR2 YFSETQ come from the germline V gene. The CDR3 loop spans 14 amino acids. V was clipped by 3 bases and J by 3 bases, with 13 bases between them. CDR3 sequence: CASSYPARNYEQYF. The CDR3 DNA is TGCGCCAGCAGCTACCCCGCGAGGAACTACGAGCAGTACTTC.

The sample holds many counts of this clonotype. CDR3 amino acids: CASSQVPSRSYNEQFF. The CDR3 region has the DNA TGCGCCAGCAGCCAAGTTCCTAGCCGCTCCTACAATGAGCAGTTCTTC. The V call is TRBV4-1, the J call TRBJ2-1, with D possibly being TRBD2 (5 bases). There are 16 residues in the CDR3. V lost 1 base and J 0 bases, leaving 10 bases between the germline ends. Germline V gene sequence: CDR1 MGHRA, CDR2 YSYEKL.

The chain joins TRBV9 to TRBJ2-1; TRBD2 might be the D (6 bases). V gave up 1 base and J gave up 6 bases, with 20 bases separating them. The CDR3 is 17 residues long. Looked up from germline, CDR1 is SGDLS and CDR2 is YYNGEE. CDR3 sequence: CASSVSPPGREFNEQFF. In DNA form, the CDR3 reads TGTGCCAGCAGCGTATCTCCCCCGGGGCGGGAATTCAATGAGCAGTTCTTC.

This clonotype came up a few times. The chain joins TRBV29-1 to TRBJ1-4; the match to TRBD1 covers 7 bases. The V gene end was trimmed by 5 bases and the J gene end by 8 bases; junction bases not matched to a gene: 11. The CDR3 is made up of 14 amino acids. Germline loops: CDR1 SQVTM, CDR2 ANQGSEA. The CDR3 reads CSVSESGGGEKLFF. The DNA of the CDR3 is TGCAGCGTTTCCGAATCAGGGGGAGGCGAAAAACTGTTTTTT.

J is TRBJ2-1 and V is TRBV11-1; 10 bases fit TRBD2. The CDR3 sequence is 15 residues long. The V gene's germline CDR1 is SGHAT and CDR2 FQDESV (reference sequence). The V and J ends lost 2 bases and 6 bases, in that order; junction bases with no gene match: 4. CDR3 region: CASSLLAGAVNEQFF. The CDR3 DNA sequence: TGTGCCAGCAGCTTACTAGCGGGAGCCGTCAATGAGCAGTTCTTC.

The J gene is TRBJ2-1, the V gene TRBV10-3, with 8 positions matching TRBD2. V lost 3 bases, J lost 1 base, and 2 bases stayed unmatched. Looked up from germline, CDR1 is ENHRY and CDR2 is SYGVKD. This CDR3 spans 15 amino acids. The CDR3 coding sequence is TGTGCCATCAGTGACAGCGGGAGTTCCTACAATGAGCAGTTCTTC. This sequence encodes CAISDSGSSYNEQFF.

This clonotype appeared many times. The CDR3 spells CSARDQLAGNTGELFF. For the CDR3, the DNA is TGCAGTGCTAGAGATCAGCTAGCGGGCAACACCGGGGAGCTGTTTTTT. This chain connects TRBV20-1 to TRBJ2-2; 8 bases are shared with TRBD2. The V and J ends lost 0 bases and 2 bases, in that order; junction bases with no gene match: 5. Germline values: CDR1 DFQATT, CDR2 SNEGSKA (reference sequence). This CDR3 is 16 amino acids long.

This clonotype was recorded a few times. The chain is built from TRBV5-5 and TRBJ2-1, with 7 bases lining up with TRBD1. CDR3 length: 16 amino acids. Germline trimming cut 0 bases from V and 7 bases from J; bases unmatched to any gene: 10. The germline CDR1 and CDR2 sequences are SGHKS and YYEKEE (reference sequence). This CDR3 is CASSLENLDRINEQFF. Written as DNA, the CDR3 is TGTGCCAGCAGCTTGGAGAATTTGGACAGGATTAATGAGCAGTTCTTC. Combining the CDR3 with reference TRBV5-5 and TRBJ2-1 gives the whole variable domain DAGVTQSPTHLIKTRGQQVTLRCSPISGHKSVSWYQQVLGQGPQFIFQYYEKEERGRGNFPDRFSARQFPNYSSELNVNALLLGDSALYLCASSLENLDRINEQFFGPGTRLTVL.

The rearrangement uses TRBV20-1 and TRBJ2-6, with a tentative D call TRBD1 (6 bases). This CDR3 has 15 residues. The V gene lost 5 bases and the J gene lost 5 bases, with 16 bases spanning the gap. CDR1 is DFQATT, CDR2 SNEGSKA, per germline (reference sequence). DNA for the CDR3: TGCAGTGCTCCAAAAACAGGGTCTCGGGCCAACGTCCTGACTTTC. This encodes CSAPKTGSRANVLTF.

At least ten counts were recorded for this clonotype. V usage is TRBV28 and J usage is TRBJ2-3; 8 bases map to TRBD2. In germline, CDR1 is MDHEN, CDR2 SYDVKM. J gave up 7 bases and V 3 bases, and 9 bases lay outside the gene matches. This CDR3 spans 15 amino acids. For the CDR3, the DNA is TGTGCCAGCAGTTTGCGGGTAGCGGGAAAATATACGCAGTATTTT. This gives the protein CASSLRVAGKYTQYF. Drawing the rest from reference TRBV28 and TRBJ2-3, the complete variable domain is DVKVTQSSRYLVKRTGEKVFLECVQDMDHENMFWYRQDPGLGLRLIYFSYDVKMKEKGDIPEGYSVSREKKERFSLILESASTNQTSMYLCASSLRVAGKYTQYFGPGTRLTVL.

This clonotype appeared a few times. The CDR3 loop reads CSARTGIIYGYTF. The CDR3, as DNA: TGCAGTGCTCGGACAGGGATTATCTATGGCTACACCTTC. This sequence joins TRBV20-1 and TRBJ1-2; 8 bases are a match to TRBD1. Trimming removed 5 bases from V and 4 bases from J; junction bases left unmatched: 6. The V gene's germline CDR1 is DFQATT and CDR2 SNEGSKA (reference sequence). The length of the CDR3 is 13 residues.

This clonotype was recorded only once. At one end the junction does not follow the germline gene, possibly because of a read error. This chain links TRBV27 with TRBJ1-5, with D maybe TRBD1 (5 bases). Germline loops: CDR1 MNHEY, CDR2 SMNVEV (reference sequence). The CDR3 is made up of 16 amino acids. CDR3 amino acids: CATSTPLDSADQHQHF. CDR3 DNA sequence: TGTGCCACCAGTACGCCCTTAGACAGCGCTGATCAGCACCAGCATTTT.

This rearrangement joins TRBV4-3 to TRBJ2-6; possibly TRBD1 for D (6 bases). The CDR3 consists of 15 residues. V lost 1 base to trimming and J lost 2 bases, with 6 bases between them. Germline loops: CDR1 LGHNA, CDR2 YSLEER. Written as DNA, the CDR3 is TGCGCCAGCAGCCAAGGGGACACTGGGGCCAACGTCCTGACTTTC. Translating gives CASSQGDTGANVLTF.

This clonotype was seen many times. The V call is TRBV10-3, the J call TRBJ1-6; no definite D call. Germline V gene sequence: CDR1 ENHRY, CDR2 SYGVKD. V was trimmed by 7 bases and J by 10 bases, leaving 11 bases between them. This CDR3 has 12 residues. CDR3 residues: CAIKGSGSPLHF. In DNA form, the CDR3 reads TGTGCCATCAAGGGCAGTGGGTCACCCCTCCACTTT.

CDR3 region: CASSTLGGGETQYF. CDR3 DNA sequence: TGTGCCAGCAGTACCTTGGGGGGTGGGGAGACCCAGTACTTC. The V call is TRBV27, the J call TRBJ2-5; tentative D call: TRBD2 (6 bases). V lost 5 bases and J 5 bases, leaving 15 bases between the germline ends. Germline assignment: CDR1 MNHEY and CDR2 SMNVEV (reference sequence). There are 14 residues in the CDR3.

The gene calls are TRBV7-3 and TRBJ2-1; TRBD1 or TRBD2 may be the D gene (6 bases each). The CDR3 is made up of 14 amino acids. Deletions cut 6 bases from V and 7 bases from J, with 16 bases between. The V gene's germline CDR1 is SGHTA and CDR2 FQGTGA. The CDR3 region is CASRLTGAVNEQFF. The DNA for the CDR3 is TGTGCCAGCAGGCTGACGGGGGCGGTGAATGAGCAGTTCTTC.

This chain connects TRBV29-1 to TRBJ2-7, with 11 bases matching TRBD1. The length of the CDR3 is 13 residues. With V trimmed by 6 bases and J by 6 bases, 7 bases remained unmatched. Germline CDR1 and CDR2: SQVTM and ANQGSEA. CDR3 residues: CSVERTGGGEQYF. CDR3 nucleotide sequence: TGCAGCGTAGAAAGGACAGGGGGCGGCGAGCAGTACTTC.

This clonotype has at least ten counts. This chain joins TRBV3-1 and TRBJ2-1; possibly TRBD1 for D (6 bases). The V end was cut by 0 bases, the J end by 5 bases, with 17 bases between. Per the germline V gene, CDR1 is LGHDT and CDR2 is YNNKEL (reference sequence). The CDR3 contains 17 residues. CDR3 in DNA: TGTGCCAGCAGCCAAGAAGGTGGGGGCATTATCGACAATGAGCAGTTCTTC. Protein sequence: CASSQEGGGIIDNEQFF.

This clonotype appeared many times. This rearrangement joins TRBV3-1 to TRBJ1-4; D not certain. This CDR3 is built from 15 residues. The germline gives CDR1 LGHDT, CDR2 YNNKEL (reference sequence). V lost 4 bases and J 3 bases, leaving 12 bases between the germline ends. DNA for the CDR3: TGTGCCAGCAGCCCCAGGATTAGGGCTAATGAAAAACTGTTTTTT. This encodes CASSPRIRANEKLFF.

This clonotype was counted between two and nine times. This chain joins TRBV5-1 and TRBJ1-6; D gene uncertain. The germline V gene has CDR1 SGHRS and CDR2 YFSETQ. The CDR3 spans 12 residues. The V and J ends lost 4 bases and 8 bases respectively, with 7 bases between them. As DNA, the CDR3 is TGCGCCAGCAGCGCGGGAGATTCACCCCTCCACTTT. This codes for CASSAGDSPLHF.

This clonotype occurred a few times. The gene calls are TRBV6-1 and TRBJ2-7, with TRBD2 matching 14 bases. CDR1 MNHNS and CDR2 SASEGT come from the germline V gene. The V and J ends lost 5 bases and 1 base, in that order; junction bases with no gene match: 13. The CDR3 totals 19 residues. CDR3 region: CASSRKPPGLAGASYEQYF. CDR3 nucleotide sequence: TGTGCCAGCAGTCGGAAGCCTCCGGGACTAGCGGGAGCTTCCTACGAGCAGTACTTC.

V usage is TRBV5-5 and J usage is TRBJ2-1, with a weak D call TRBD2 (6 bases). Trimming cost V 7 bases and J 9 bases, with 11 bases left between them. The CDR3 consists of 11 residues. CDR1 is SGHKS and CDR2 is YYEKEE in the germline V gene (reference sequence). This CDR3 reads CASEEGGEQFF. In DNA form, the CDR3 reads TGTGCCAGCGAGGAGGGTGGTGAGCAGTTCTTC.

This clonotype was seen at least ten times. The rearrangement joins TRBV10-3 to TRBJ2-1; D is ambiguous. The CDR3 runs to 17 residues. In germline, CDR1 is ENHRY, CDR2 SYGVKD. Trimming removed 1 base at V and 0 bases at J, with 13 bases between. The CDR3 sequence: CAISEFGELSSYNEQFF. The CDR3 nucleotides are TGTGCCATCAGTGAGTTTGGGGAACTAAGCTCCTACAATGAGCAGTTCTTC.

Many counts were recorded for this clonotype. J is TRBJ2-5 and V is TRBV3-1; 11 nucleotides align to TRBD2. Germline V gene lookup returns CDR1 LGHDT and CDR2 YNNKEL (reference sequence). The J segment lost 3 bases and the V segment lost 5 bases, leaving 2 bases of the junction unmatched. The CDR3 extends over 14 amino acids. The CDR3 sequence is CASSWGLAEETQYF. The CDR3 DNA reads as TGTGCCAGCAGCTGGGGACTAGCGGAAGAGACCCAGTACTTC.

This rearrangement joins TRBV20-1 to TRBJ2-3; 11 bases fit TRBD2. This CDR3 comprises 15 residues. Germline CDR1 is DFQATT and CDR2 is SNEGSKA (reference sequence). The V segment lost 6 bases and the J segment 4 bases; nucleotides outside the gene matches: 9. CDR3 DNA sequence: TGCAGTGCCCATGGACTAGCGGGCGGTCCAGATACGCAGTATTTT. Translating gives CSAHGLAGGPDTQYF.

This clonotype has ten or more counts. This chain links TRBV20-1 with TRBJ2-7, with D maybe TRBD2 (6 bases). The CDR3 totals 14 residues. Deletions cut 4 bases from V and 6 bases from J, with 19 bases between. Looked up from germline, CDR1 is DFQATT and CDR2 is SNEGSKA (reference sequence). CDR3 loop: CSATRVGAAGEQYF. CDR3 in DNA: TGCAGTGCTACGCGAGTCGGGGCAGCGGGCGAGCAGTACTTC.

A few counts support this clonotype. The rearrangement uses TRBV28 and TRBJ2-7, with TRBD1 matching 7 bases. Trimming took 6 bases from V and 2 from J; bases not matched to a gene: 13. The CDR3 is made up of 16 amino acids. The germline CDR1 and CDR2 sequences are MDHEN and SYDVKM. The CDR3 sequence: CASSLLRGQPPYEQYF. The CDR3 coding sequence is TGTGCCAGCAGCTTACTCCGGGGACAGCCACCCTACGAGCAGTACTTC.

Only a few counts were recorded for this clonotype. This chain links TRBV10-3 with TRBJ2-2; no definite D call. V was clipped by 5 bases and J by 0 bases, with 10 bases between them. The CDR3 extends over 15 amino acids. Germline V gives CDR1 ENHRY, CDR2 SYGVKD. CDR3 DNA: TGTGCCATCAGTCTCCAGCTACCGAACACCGGGGAGCTGTTTTTT. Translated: CAISLQLPNTGELFF.